This TCR beta chain was sequenced in a study of shared clonotypes between healthy human individuals. Whole-study findings and limits: Memory subsets had estimated richness that was generally smaller than that of naive subsets.

CD45RA-negative memory and CD45RA+ naive subsets were split from the CD4+ cells. TCRdb keeps only in-frame clones here, not all; method: immunoSEQ multiplex PCR. The repertoire holds about 980,000 clones, with 76% as singletons. V was pared by 0 bases and J by 11 bases, with 14 bases between. The CDR3 spans 13 residues. Germline V gene sequence: CDR1 SGDLS, CDR2 YYNGEE. For this clone: The antigen is undetermined.

The chain couples TRBV9 to TRBJ2-5; possible D gene TRBD2, 5 bases. The sequence was collected from a man aged 18 to 30 in good health. The sequencing sample was made of memory CD4+ T cells sorted from blood. Described subset: CD45RA-negative fraction. The CDR3: CASSVEGSASQYF. In DNA form, the CDR3 reads TGTGCCAGCAGCGTAGAGGGTAGCGCCAGTCAGTACTTC.